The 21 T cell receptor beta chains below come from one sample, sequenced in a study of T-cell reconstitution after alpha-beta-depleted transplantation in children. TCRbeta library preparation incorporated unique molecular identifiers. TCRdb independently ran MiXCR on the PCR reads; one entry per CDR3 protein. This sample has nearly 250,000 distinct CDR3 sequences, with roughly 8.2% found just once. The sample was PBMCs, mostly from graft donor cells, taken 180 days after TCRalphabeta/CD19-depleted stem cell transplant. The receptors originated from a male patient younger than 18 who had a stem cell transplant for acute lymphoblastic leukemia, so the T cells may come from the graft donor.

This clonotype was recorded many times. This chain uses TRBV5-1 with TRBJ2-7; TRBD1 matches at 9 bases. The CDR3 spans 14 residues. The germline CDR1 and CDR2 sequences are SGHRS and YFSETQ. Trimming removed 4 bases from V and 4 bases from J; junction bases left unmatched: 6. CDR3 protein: CASSEGQGGYEQYF. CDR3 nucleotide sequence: TGCGCCAGCAGCGAGGGACAGGGAGGGTACGAGCAGTACTTC.

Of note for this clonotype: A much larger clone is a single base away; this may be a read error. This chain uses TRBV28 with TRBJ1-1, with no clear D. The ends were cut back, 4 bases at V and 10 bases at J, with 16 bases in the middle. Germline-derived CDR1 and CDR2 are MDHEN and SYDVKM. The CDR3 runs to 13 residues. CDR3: CASSSRPVIGAFF. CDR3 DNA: TGTGCCAGCAGTTCCCGACCGGTTATTGGAGCTTTCTTT.

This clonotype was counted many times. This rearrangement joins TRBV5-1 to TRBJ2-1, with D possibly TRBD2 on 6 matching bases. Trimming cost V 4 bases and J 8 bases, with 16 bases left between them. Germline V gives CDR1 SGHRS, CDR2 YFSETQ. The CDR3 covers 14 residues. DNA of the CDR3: TGCGCCAGCAGCCTCCCGGCGGGGACGGATGAGCAGTTCTTC. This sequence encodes CASSLPAGTDEQFF.

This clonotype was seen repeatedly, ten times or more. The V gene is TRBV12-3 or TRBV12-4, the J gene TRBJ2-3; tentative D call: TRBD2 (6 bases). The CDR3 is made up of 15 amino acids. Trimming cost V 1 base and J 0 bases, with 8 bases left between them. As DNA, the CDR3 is TGTGCCAGCAGTTTAGTAGCGGCTAGCACAGATACGCAGTATTTT. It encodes CASSLVAASTDTQYF.

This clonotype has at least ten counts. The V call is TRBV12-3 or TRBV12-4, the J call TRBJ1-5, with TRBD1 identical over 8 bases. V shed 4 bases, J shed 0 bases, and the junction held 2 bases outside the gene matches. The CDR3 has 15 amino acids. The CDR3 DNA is TGTGCCAGCAGTTACAGGGGGAATAGCAATCAGCCCCAGCATTTT. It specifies CASSYRGNSNQPQHF.

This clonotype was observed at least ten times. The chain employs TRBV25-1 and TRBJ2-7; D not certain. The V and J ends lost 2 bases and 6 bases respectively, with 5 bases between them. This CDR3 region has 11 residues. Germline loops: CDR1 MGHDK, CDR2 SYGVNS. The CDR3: CASSEVFEQYF. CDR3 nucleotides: TGTGCCAGCAGTGAAGTCTTCGAGCAGTACTTC.

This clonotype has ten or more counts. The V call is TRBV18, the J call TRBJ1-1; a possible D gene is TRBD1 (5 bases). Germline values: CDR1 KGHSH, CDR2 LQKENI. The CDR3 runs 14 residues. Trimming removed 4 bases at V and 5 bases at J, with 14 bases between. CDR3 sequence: CASSHPGRQTEAFF. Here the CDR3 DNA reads TGTGCCAGCTCACACCCGGGAAGACAGACTGAAGCTTTCTTT. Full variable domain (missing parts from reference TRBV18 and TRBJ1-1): NAGVMQNPRHLVRRRGQEARLRCSPMKGHSHVYWYRQLPEEGLKFMVYLQKENIIDESGMPKERFSAEFPKEGPSILRIQQVVRGDSAAYFCASSHPGRQTEAFFGQGTRLTVV.

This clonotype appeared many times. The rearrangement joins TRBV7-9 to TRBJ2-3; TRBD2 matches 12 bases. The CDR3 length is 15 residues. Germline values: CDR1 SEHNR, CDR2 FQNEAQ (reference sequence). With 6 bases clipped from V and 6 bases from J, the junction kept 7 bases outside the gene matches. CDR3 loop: CASRLTSGSLDTQYF. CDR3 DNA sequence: TGTGCCAGCAGGCTGACTAGCGGGAGCCTCGATACGCAGTATTTT. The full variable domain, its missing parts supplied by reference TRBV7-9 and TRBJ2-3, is DTGVSQNPRHKITKRGQNVTFRCDPISEHNRLYWYRQTLGQGPEFLTYFQNEAQLEKSRLLSDRFSAERPKGSFSTLEIQRTEQGDSAMYLCASRLTSGSLDTQYFGPGTRLTVL.

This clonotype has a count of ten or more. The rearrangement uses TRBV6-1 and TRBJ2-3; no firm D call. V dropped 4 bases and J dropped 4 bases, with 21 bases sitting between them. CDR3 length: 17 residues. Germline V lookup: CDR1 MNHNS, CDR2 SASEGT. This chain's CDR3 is CASSALPGLFAADTQYF. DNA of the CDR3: TGTGCCAGCAGTGCCCTCCCCGGGTTATTCGCCGCAGATACGCAGTATTTT.

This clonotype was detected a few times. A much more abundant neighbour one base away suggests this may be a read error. The CDR3 loop reads CCARDMPGLVIYEQFF. The CDR3 coding sequence is TGCTGTGCTAGAGATATGCCGGGACTAGTTATTTATGAGCAGTTCTTC. The chain is built from TRBV20-1 and TRBJ2-1, with 8 bases identical to TRBD2. The germline V gene encodes CDR1 DFQATT and CDR2 SNEGSKA (reference sequence). The CDR3 contains 16 residues.

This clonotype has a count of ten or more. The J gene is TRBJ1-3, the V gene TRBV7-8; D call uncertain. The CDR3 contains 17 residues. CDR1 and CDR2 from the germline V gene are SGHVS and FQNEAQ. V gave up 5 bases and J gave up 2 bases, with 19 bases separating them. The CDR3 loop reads CASSPIRLAAPGNTIYF. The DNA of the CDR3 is TGTGCCAGCAGCCCCATTAGGTTGGCAGCTCCTGGAAACACCATATATTTT.

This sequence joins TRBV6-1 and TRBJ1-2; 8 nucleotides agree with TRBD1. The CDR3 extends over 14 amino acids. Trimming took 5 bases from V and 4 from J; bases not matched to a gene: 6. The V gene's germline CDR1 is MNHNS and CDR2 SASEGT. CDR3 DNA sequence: TGTGCCAGCAGTCTGGACAGGGCCCTCTATGGCTACACCTTC. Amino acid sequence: CASSLDRALYGYTF.

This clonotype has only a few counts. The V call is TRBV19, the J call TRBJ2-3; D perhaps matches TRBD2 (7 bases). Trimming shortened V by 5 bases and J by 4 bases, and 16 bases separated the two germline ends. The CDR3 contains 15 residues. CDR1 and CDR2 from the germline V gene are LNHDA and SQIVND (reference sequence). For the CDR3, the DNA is TGTGCCAGTAGTCGGAGGGGGGGCCTCTCAGATACGCAGTATTTT. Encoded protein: CASSRRGGLSDTQYF.

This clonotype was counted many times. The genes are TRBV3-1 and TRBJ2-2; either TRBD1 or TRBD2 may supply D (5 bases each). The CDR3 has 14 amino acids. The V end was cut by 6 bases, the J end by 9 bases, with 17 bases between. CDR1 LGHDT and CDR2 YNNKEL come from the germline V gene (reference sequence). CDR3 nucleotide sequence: TGTGCCAGCAGTTCCCGGGACCTAGGGCGGGAGCTGTTTTTT. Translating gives CASSSRDLGRELFF. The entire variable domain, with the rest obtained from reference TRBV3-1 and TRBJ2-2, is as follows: DTAVSQTPKYLVTQMGNDKSIKCEQNLGHDTMYWYKQDSKKFLKIMFSYNNKELIINETVPNRFSPKSPDKAHLNLHINSLELGDSAVYFCASSSRDLGRELFFGEGSRLTVL.

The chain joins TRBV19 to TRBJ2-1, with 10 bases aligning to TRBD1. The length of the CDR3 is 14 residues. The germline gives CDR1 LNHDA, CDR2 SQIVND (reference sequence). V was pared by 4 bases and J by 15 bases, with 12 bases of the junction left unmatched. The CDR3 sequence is CASSKPGQGSQSFF. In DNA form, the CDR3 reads TGTGCCAGTAGTAAACCGGGACAGGGGTCCCAGTCGTTCTTC.

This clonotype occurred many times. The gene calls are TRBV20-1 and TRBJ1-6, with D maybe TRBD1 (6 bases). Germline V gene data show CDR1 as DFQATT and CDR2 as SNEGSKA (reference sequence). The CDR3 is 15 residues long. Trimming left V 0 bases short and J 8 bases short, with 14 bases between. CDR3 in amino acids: CSARDEDSLYSPLHF. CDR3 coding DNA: TGCAGTGCTAGAGATGAGGACAGCCTCTATTCACCCCTCCACTTT.

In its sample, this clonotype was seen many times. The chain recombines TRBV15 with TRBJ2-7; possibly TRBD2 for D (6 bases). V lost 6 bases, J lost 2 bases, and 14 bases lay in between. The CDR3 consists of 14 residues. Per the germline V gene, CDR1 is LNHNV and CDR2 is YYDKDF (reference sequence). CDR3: CATSPSGRAYEQYF. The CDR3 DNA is TGTGCCACCAGTCCCTCCGGGAGAGCCTACGAGCAGTACTTC.

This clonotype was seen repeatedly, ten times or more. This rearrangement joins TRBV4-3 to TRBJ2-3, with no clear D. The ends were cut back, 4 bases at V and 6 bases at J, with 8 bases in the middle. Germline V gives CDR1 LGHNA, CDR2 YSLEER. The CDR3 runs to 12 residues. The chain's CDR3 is CASSPEGDTQYF. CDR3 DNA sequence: TGCGCCAGCAGCCCTGAAGGGGATACGCAGTATTTT.

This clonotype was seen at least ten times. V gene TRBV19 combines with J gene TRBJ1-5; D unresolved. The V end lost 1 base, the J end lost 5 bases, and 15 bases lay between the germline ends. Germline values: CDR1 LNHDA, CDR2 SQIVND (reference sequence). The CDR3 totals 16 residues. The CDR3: CASSIVSGRGDQPQHF. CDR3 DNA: TGTGCCAGTAGTATAGTTTCGGGGAGAGGCGATCAGCCCCAGCATTTT.

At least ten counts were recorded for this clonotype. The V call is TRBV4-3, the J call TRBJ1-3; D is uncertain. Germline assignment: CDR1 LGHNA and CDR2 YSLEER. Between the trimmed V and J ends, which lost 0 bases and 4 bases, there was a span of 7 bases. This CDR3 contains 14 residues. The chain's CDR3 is CASSQEAWGNTIYF. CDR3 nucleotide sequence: TGCGCCAGCAGCCAAGAGGCATGGGGAAACACCATATATTTT.

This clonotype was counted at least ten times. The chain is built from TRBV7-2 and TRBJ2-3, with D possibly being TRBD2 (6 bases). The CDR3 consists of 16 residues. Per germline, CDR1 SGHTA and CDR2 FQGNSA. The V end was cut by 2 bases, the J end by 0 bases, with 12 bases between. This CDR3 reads CASSLFSGGSTDTQYF. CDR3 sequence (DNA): TGTGCCAGCAGCTTATTTTCCGGGGGAAGCACAGATACGCAGTATTTT.